This note documents a single T cell receptor beta chain sequence. Its target is unknown. The sample originates from a study of T cell responses to AZD1222 COVID-19 vaccine. For the study at large: Second-dose schedules of about 4 or about 12 weeks were combined.

V lost 4 bases to trimming and J lost 3 bases; unmatched junction nucleotides: 10. This CDR3 comprises 16 residues. The germline gives CDR1 LGHDT, CDR2 YNNKEL (reference sequence). General study findings and limits: The number of AZD1222 recipients seropositive at baseline was only 6 or 7. Epitopes outside B.1.351 and B.1.1.7 mutated regions reportedly drew nearly half of spike TCRs. Females made up more of the donors, who were largely white British, and clonal diversity may have come out too low.

TCRdb's copy holds only in-frame clones and misses some; the assay was immunoSEQ multiplex PCR. This repertoire shows about 94,000 clones, almost 90% found once; its top ten account for about 8.4%. This rearrangement joins TRBV3-1 (or the pseudogene TRBV3-2) to TRBJ2-5; the match to TRBD2 covers 8 bases. The sequence was collected from an adult in good health. Sample: peripheral blood, taken on day 0 of AZD1222 vaccination. For the CDR3, the DNA is TGTGCCAGCAGCCTTACCACGGGGGGGCGAGAAGAGACCCAGTACTTC. Amino acid sequence: CASSLTTGGREETQYF.